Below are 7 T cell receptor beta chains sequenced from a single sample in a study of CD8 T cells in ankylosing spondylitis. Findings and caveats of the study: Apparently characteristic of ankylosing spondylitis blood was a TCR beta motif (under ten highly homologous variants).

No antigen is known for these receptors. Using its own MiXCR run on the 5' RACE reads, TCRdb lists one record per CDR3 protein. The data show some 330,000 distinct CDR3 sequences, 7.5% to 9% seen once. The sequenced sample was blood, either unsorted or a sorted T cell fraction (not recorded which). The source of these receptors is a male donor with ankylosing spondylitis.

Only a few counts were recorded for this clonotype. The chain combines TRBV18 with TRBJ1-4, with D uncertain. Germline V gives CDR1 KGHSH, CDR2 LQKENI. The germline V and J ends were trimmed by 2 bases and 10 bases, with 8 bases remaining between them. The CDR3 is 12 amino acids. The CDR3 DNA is TGTGCCAGCTCACCAGTTGTGGGAAAACTGTTTTTT. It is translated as CASSPVVGKLFF.

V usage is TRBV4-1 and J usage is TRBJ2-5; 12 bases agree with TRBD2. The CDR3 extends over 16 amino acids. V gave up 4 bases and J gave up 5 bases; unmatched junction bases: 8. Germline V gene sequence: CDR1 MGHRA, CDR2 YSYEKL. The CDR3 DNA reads TGCGCCAGCAGCCGGCTGGGACTAGCGGGCGGTGAGACCCAGTACTTC. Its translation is CASSRLGLAGGETQYF.

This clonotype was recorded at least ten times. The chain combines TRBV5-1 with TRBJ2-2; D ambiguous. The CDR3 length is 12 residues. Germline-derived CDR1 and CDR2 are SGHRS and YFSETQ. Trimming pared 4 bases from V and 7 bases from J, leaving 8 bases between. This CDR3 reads CASSPLVGELFF. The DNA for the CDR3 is TGCGCCAGCAGCCCCCTTGTCGGGGAGCTGTTTTTT.

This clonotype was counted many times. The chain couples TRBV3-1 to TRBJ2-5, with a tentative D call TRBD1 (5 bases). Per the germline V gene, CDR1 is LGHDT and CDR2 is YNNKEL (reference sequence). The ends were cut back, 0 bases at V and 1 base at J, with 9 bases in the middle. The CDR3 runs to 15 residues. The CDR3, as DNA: TGTGCCAGCAGCCAAGACCACCAGGGCCAAGAGACCCAGTACTTC. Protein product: CASSQDHQGQETQYF.

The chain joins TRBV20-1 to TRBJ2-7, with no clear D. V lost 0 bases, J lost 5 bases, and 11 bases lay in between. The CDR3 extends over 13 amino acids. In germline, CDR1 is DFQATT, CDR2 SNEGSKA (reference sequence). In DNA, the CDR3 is TGCAGTGCTAGAGAACCTCTGTCCCACGAGCAGTACTTC. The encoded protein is CSAREPLSHEQYF.

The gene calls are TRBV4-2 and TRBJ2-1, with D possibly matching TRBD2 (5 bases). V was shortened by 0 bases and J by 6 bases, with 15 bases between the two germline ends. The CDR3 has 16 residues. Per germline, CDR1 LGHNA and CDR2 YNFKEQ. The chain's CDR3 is CASSQDREHTGNEQFF. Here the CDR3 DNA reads TGTGCCAGCAGCCAAGATAGGGAGCATACCGGCAATGAGCAGTTCTTC.

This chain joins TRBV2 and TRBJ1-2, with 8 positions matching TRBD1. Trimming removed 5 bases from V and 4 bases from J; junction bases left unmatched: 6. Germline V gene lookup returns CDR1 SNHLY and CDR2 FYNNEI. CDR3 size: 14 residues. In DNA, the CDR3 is TGTGCCAGCAGTCAGGACAGGGCAGTCTATGGCTACACCTTC. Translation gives CASSQDRAVYGYTF.